These 17 T cell receptor beta chains share one sample of origin, sequenced in a study of T-cell memory formation after mild COVID-19. TCRdb re-called the 5' RACE reads through MiXCR, storing one row per CDR3 protein. Of 450,000 to 650,000 distinct CDR3 sequences listed, 20% to 25% were seen once; the top ten hold roughly 9.1%. Sequencing input: PBMCs or a T cell subset sorted from them (not recorded which). The receptors stem from an adult woman who had mild COVID-19 (a few samples of this study predate the infection). Cell type and time point are not known.

This clonotype was recorded a few times. The V call is TRBV24-1, the J call TRBJ1-5; the match to TRBD1 covers 7 bases. V trimming: 10 bases; J trimming: 2 bases; junction bases outside the gene matches: 4. This CDR3 has 13 residues. The germline gives CDR1 KGHDR, CDR2 SFDVKD. CDR3 amino acids: CATRQGGNQPQHF. The CDR3 DNA sequence: TGTGCCACAAGACAGGGTGGCAATCAGCCCCAGCATTTT.

This clonotype was seen only a few times. The chain carries TRBV7-6 and TRBJ1-6; D remains unclear. There are 14 residues in the CDR3. CDR1 is SGHVS, CDR2 FNYEAQ, per germline. V lost 5 bases and J 5 bases, leaving 10 bases between the germline ends. The CDR3 region is CASSLSEDNSPLHF. The CDR3 DNA reads as TGTGCCAGCAGCCTCTCCGAAGATAATTCACCCCTCCACTTT.

V is TRBV6-2 or TRBV6-3 and J is TRBJ2-7; 13 positions agree with TRBD2. In germline, CDR1 is MNHEY, CDR2 SVGEGT. The length of the CDR3 is 13 residues. V was pared by 6 bases and J by 9 bases, with 5 bases of the junction left unmatched. As DNA, the CDR3 is TGTGCCAGCAGGGGACTAGCGGGACGATGGCAGTACTTC. It encodes CASRGLAGRWQYF.

The rearrangement links TRBV7-9 to TRBJ2-5, with D tentatively TRBD1 (6 bases). CDR3 size: 14 residues. Germline assignment: CDR1 SEHNR and CDR2 FQNEAQ (reference sequence). V was cut by 3 bases and J by 7 bases, with 15 bases left in between. The DNA for the CDR3 is TGTGCCAGCAGCTTCCCGGGACACGAAGGGACCCAGTACTTC. Protein product: CASSFPGHEGTQYF. The full variable domain, its missing parts supplied by reference TRBV7-9 and TRBJ2-5, is DTGVSQNPRHKITKRGQNVTFRCDPISEHNRLYWYRQTLGQGPEFLTYFQNEAQLEKSRLLSDRFSAERPKGSFSTLEIQRTEQGDSAMYLCASSFPGHEGTQYFGPGTRLLVL.

J is TRBJ1-5 and V is TRBV14, with D unresolved. Trimming left V 2 bases short and J 4 bases short, with 6 bases between. The germline V gene has CDR1 SGHDN and CDR2 FVKESK. This CDR3 spans 13 amino acids. CDR3 region: CASSQFPNQPQHF. The CDR3 DNA is TGTGCCAGCAGCCAATTCCCTAATCAGCCCCAGCATTTT.

The gene calls are TRBV20-1 and TRBJ1-2, with 10 bases fitting TRBD1. Germline lookup yields CDR1 DFQATT and CDR2 SNEGSKA (reference sequence). This CDR3 spans 15 amino acids. Germline trimming cut 2 bases from V and 5 bases from J; bases unmatched to any gene: 8. The CDR3 sequence is CSARYPTGGRYGYTF. The CDR3 coding sequence is TGCAGTGCTAGATACCCGACAGGGGGCCGGTATGGCTACACCTTC.

This clonotype was detected ten times or more. The chain uses TRBV12-3 or TRBV12-4 and TRBJ2-3, with a possible D match to TRBD1 (6 bases). CDR3 length: 14 amino acids. V lost 1 base and J lost 2, with 7 bases in between. CDR3 in DNA: TGTGCCAGCAGTTTAGGGACAGACACAGATACGCAGTATTTT. Its protein product is CASSLGTDTDTQYF.

The rearrangement joins TRBV13 to TRBJ2-6, with D perhaps TRBD2 (5 bases). This CDR3 is 16 amino acids long. V was cut by 2 bases and J by 2 bases, with 10 bases left in between. Germline V gene sequence: CDR1 PRHDT, CDR2 FYEKMQ (reference sequence). Written as DNA, the CDR3 is TGTGCCAGCAGCTTAAGCGGTTTAACTGGGGCCAACGTCCTGACTTTC. It yields the protein CASSLSGLTGANVLTF.

The chain has TRBV12-3 or TRBV12-4 and TRBJ2-7; possibly TRBD2 for D (5 bases). The CDR3 totals 14 residues. The V end lost 6 bases, the J end lost 4 bases, and 16 bases lay between the germline ends. In DNA, the CDR3 is TGTGCCAGCAGCCCTGTCGGGGTCACGTACGAGCAGTACTTC. It specifies CASSPVGVTYEQYF.

The gene calls are TRBV7-8 and TRBJ1-5; TRBD1 matches 9 bases. Germline V gene data show CDR1 as SGHVS and CDR2 as FQNEAQ. Trimming at V came to 2 bases and at J to 0 bases, leaving 17 bases not matched to a gene. The CDR3 contains 21 residues. CDR3 sequence (DNA): TGTGCCAGCAGCTTACTCGGGCGAGCGGACAGGGGATTCTATAGCAATCAGCCCCAGCATTTT. It translates to CASSLLGRADRGFYSNQPQHF.

The V gene is TRBV12-3 or TRBV12-4, the J gene TRBJ2-3; D not certain. V was cut by 4 bases and J by 8 bases, with 10 bases left in between. The CDR3 covers 12 residues. CDR3 sequence: CASSSARLTQYF. For the CDR3, the DNA is TGTGCCAGCAGTTCCGCGCGCCTTACGCAGTATTTT.

The rearrangement joins TRBV2 to TRBJ2-7, with D possibly TRBD2 on 5 matching bases. In germline, CDR1 is SNHLY, CDR2 FYNNEI. CDR3 length: 13 amino acids. The V end was cut by 8 bases, the J end by 1 base, with 12 bases between. The CDR3 reads CASVQRKSYEQYF. The CDR3 DNA sequence: TGTGCCAGCGTGCAGCGGAAGTCCTACGAGCAGTACTTC.

The genes are TRBV7-8 and TRBJ2-5; D not resolved. Trimming stripped 8 bases from V and 2 bases from J, with 12 bases between. Germline V gene lookup returns CDR1 SGHVS and CDR2 FQNEAQ. This CDR3 is built from 13 residues. The CDR3 spells CASGFLHQETQYF. CDR3 nucleotides: TGTGCCAGCGGGTTCCTACATCAAGAGACCCAGTACTTC.

The chain combines TRBV29-1 with TRBJ2-1; tentatively, D is TRBD2 (6 bases). The V end was cut by 6 bases, the J end by 4 bases, with 13 bases between. The CDR3 covers 13 residues. Per the germline V gene, CDR1 is SQVTM and CDR2 is ANQGSEA. CDR3 region: CSVRLDPYNEQFF. As DNA, the CDR3 is TGCAGCGTCCGACTAGACCCTTACAATGAGCAGTTCTTC.

This clonotype was seen ten or more times. V gene TRBV6-1 combines with J gene TRBJ2-1, with D possibly matching TRBD2 (6 bases). The CDR3 loop spans 13 amino acids. From germline, CDR1 is MNHNS and CDR2 SASEGT. Trimming removed 4 bases from V and 3 bases from J, with 7 bases in between. The CDR3 coding sequence is TGTGCCAGCAGTGGCGGGAACTACAATGAGCAGTTCTTC. It is translated as CASSGGNYNEQFF.

The genes are TRBV28 and TRBJ1-6; 7 nucleotides line up with TRBD1. Germline trimming cut 5 bases from V and 9 bases from J; bases unmatched to any gene: 10. This CDR3 spans 15 amino acids. The germline V gene has CDR1 MDHEN and CDR2 SYDVKM. CDR3 nucleotide sequence: TGTGCCAGCAGTACACCTGACAGGGCAGGTTCACCCCTCCACTTT. Protein: CASSTPDRAGSPLHF.

This clonotype came up a few times. The chain couples TRBV20-1 to TRBJ1-2; possible D gene TRBD1, 5 bases. V lost 3 bases to trimming and J lost 4 bases, with 12 bases between them. CDR3 length: 13 residues. CDR1 DFQATT and CDR2 SNEGSKA come from the germline V gene (reference sequence). The CDR3, as DNA: TGCAGTGCTAGGGGGGGGAGATCCTATGGCTACACCTTC. Translation gives CSARGGRSYGYTF.